The TCR beta chain under discussion was sequenced for a study of response to subunit inactivated influenza vaccine. A single record per CDR3 protein comes from TCRdb applying MiXCR to the RT-PCR reads. Of hundreds of thousands of distinct CDR3 sequences listed, approximately 7.6% are singletons. The length of the CDR3 is 13 residues. Germline lookup yields CDR1 SGHVS and CDR2 FQNEAQ. Trimming removed 5 bases from V and 5 bases from J, with 12 bases in between. The chain couples TRBV7-8 to TRBJ1-1; D unresolved. The TCR originated in a man between 50 and 70 years old who received an inactivated influenza vaccine. The sequences come from PBMCs from blood, collected less than 25 months after vaccination. Here the CDR3 reads CASSPPLRTEAFF. Here the CDR3 DNA reads TGTGCCAGCAGCCCCCCCCTGAGGACTGAAGCTTTCTTT.